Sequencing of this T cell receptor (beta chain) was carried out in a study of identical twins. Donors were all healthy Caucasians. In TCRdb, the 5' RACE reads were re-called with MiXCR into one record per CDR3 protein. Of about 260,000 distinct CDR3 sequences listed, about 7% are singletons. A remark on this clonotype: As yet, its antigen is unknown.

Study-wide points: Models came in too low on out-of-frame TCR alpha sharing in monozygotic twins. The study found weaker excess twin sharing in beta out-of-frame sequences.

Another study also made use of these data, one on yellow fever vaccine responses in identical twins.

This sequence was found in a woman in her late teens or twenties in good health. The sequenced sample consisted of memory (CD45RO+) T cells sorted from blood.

The DNA for the CDR3 is TGTGCCATCAGTGATGAGGGAGCTGGGGCCAACGTCCTGACTTTC. Amino acid sequence: CAISDEGAGANVLTF. This chain links TRBV10-3 with TRBJ2-6; D possibly corresponds to TRBD2 (5 bases). The CDR3 is made up of 15 amino acids. The germline CDR1 and CDR2 sequences are ENHRY and SYGVKD. Deletions cut 3 bases from V and 2 bases from J, with 8 bases between.